This paragraph reports one T cell receptor beta chain. The record originates from a study of graft-versus-host responses after intestinal transplantation. Germline CDR1 SGDLS, CDR2 YYNGEE. The V end was cut by 0 bases, the J end by 4 bases, with 12 bases between. This CDR3 has 15 residues. The starting material, graft tissue, was processed to release intraepithelial and lamina propria lymphocytes. Using immunoSEQ multiplex PCR, the repertoire was profiled, and TCRdb retains in-frame clones only, with some absent. The sample holds 20,000 or so clones, under 75% seen once. This specimen consisted of ileum tissue, obtained approximately three weeks after intestinal transplant. The receptor was isolated from a human patient who received an intestinal transplant, so some T cells may come from the graft donor. The J gene is TRBJ2-3, the V gene TRBV9; D might be TRBD2 (5 bases). The CDR3 loop reads CASSVVASMADTQYF. DNA of the CDR3: TGTGCCAGCAGCGTAGTCGCTAGCATGGCAGATACGCAGTATTTT.